The entry below gives a single T cell receptor beta chain sequence along with its context. This entry belongs to a study of PD-L1 blockade in urothelial cancer. Germline V gene sequence: CDR1 SGHDT, CDR2 YYEEEE. Trimming took off 4 bases at V and 0 bases at J, with 16 bases between the two ends. This CDR3 spans 16 amino acids. The method was immunoSEQ multiplex PCR; TCRdb's version includes in-frame clones alone and lacks a portion of them. The data contain 100,000 or so clones, around 85% of them seen just once; the ten biggest clones take up more than 2%. The specimen comprised PBMCs, sampled around atezolizumab (anti-PD-L1) treatment. This clonotype originated in a man aged 45-60 years with urothelial cancer. This rearrangement joins TRBV5-6 to TRBJ1-1; the D gene is possibly TRBD1 (6 bases). As DNA, the CDR3 is TGTGCCAGCAGCGAGGGGGTCCAACCACTGAACACTGAAGCTTTCTTT. It encodes CASSEGVQPLNTEAFF. The full variable domain, completed using reference TRBV5-6 and TRBJ1-1, is DAGVTQSPTHLIKTRGQQVTLRCSPKSGHDTVSWYQQALGQGPQFIFQYYEEEERQRGNFPDRFSGHQFPNYSSELNVNALLLGDSALYLCASSEGVQPLNTEAFFGQGTRLTVV.